This T cell receptor (beta chain) was captured by sequencing in a study of regulatory T cells in long-lasting Graves disease. This clonotype has at least ten counts. No antigen is known for it. Compared with germline, one end of the junction differs, possibly owing to a read error. This CDR3 has 13 amino acids. CDR1 and CDR2 from the germline V gene are SSHAT and FNYEAQ (reference sequence). General study points: Patients with persistent Graves' had lower TCR diversity than newly diagnosed patients. Persistent disease favored TRBV28, TRBJ1-2 and TRBJ2-5.

Construction of the TCR beta libraries employed iRepertoire HTBI primers in conjunction with Arm-PCR of CDR3 regions. TCRdb re-called the multiplex PCR reads through MiXCR, storing one row per CDR3 protein. This table has about 400,000 distinct CDR3 sequences, less than 25% appearing once. Time point denoted: persistent/refractory GD, antithyroid drugs over 5 years with positive TRAb. PBMC-extracted RNA yielded the TCR library. All patients originated from an endocrinology department located in Xi'an, China. The sample was peripheral blood mononuclear cells (PBMCs), taken when the disease was refractory, from a patient treated with antithyroid drugs. The sequence derives from a female donor with Graves disease. The rearrangement links TRBV7-7 to TRBJ1-5, with D hard to call. The CDR3 DNA sequence: TGTGCTAGCAGCGGCGGGCCAAATCAGCCCCAGCATTTT. Residues: CASSGGPNQPQHF.